The 4 T cell receptor beta chains below all came from one sample that was sequenced in a study of T cell responses to AZD1222 COVID-19 vaccine. Data came from immunoSEQ multiplex PCR; TCRdb stores just in-frame clones and leaves some out. The data contain 110,000 to 150,000 clones, under 95% of them singletons. The sequencing used peripheral blood, collected on day 0 of AZD1222 vaccination. The receptors originated from an adult in good health.

V is TRBV5-6 and J is TRBJ2-1; no clear D. CDR1 and CDR2 (germline): SGHDT, YYEEEE. V lost 0 bases and J 0 bases, leaving 10 bases between the germline ends. This CDR3 contains 16 residues. The CDR3 loop is CASSLVTVSSYNEQFF. CDR3 sequence (DNA): TGTGCCAGCAGCTTGGTGACTGTTAGCTCCTACAATGAGCAGTTCTTC.

The gene calls are TRBV27 and TRBJ1-4; D not certain. Germline CDR1 reads MNHEY; CDR2 reads SMNVEV (reference sequence). This CDR3 is 15 amino acids long. V lost 4 bases, J lost 5 bases, and 14 bases lay in between. The CDR3: CASSYRGVENEKLFF. The DNA of the CDR3 is TGTGCCAGCAGTTACCGCGGGGTGGAAAATGAAAAACTGTTTTTT.

V usage is TRBV7-9 and J usage is TRBJ1-5; D is ambiguous. Trimming left V 4 bases short and J 4 bases short, with 17 bases between. The germline gives CDR1 SEHNR, CDR2 FQNEAQ (reference sequence). This CDR3 spans 16 amino acids. The CDR3 spells CASSSYGSGKNQPQHF. For the CDR3, the DNA is TGTGCCAGCAGCTCCTATGGATCGGGGAAAAATCAGCCCCAGCATTTT. Drawing the rest from reference TRBV7-9 and TRBJ1-5, the complete variable domain is DTGVSQNPRHKITKRGQNVTFRCDPISEHNRLYWYRQTLGQGPEFLTYFQNEAQLEKSRLLSDRFSAERPKGSFSTLEIQRTEQGDSAMYLCASSSYGSGKNQPQHFGDGTRLSIL.

The chain's CDR3 is CASSPQEAVEAFF. The CDR3 region has the DNA TGCGCCAGCAGCCCTCAAGAGGCAGTTGAAGCTTTCTTT. The gene calls are TRBV4-1 and TRBJ1-1; D is ambiguous. Germline V CDR1 and CDR2: MGHRA, YSYEKL. The V end lost 4 bases, the J end lost 7 bases, and 13 bases lay between the germline ends. This CDR3 is 13 amino acids long.